This TCR beta chain was sequenced for a study of cytomegalovirus exposure and HLA in healthy donors. A single count supports this clone. With 60 Vbeta and 13 Jbeta primers, the PCR was carried out. The assay was immunoSEQ multiplex PCR, and TCRdb's table has in-frame clones only and misses some. The sample lists 160,000 or so clones; about 80% were seen once. V lost 1 base to trimming and J lost 1 base, with 8 bases between them. This CDR3 spans 14 amino acids. CDR1 and CDR2 from the germline V gene are SGHRS and YFSETQ. This receptor was taken from a man aged 50-60 years in good health and CMV-seropositive. This chain links TRBV5-1 with TRBJ2-5; D remains ambiguous. Specimen: PBMCs. For the CDR3, the DNA is TGCGCCAGCAGCTTGAGAGCGAGCCAAGAGACCCAGTACTTC. Translation gives CASSLRASQETQYF.